Shown below are 29 T cell receptor beta chains from a single sample sequenced in a study of blood T cell repertoires in COVID-19. The table came from immunoSEQ multiplex PCR; TCRdb's copy has only in-frame clones and leaves some out. The repertoire holds 88,000 or so clones, with about 85% as singletons. Material: peripheral blood. Receptors were obtained from a human donor in a cohort sampled during active COVID-19.

This clone was detected once. The chain carries TRBV30 and TRBJ1-2; 10 bases fit TRBD1. With 3 bases clipped from V and 7 bases from J, the junction kept 8 bases outside the gene matches. This CDR3 spans 14 amino acids. CDR1 is GTSNPN, CDR2 SVGIG, per germline (reference sequence). As DNA, the CDR3 is TGTGCCTGGAGCTTCGACAGGGGGCTTGGTGGCTACACCTTC. The encoded protein is CAWSFDRGLGGYTF.

The gene calls are TRBV5-1 and TRBJ2-3, with a weak D call TRBD2 (6 bases). CDR1 SGHRS and CDR2 YFSETQ come from the germline V gene. Trimming cost V 3 bases and J 6 bases, with 20 bases left between them. This CDR3 region has 16 residues. The chain's CDR3 is CASSWTDGGASDTQYF. Written as DNA, the CDR3 is TGCGCCAGCAGCTGGACTGACGGGGGTGCGTCTGATACGCAGTATTTT. Based on the CDR3 plus reference TRBV5-1 and TRBJ2-3, the full variable domain is KAGVTQTPRYLIKTRGQQVTLSCSPISGHRSVSWYQQTPGQGLQFLFEYFSETQRNKGNFPGRFSGRQFSNSRSEMNVSTLELGDSALYLCASSWTDGGASDTQYFGPGTRLTVL.

V is TRBV5-4 and J is TRBJ2-1; possible D gene TRBD2, 6 bases. Per germline, CDR1 SGHNT and CDR2 YYREEE (reference sequence). Trimming cost V 4 bases and J 9 bases, with 20 bases left between them. There are 15 residues in the CDR3. CDR3 loop: CASSVGGPVISEQFF. CDR3 nucleotide sequence: TGTGCCAGCAGCGTCGGGGGACCGGTGATAAGTGAGCAGTTCTTC.

This clone has at least ten counts. The gene calls are TRBV19 and TRBJ1-6; D remains ambiguous. The CDR3 spans 16 residues. Trimming removed 3 bases at V and 0 bases at J, with 9 bases between. In germline, CDR1 is LNHDA, CDR2 SQIVND (reference sequence). This CDR3 reads CASSISASSYNSPLHF. CDR3 DNA: TGTGCCAGTAGTATTTCCGCGAGCTCCTATAATTCACCCCTCCACTTT.

A single count supports this clone. This sequence joins TRBV4-2 and TRBJ2-1; 12 nucleotides align to TRBD2. The junction had 6 bases not matched to a gene; V was cut back by 0 bases and J by 6 bases. Germline loops: CDR1 LGHNA, CDR2 YNFKEQ. The CDR3 runs to 17 residues. CDR3 DNA: TGTGCCAGCAGCCAAGATCTCCTAGCGGGAGGGATCAATGAGCAGTTCTTC. This codes for CASSQDLLAGGINEQFF.

The V and J genes are TRBV3-1 (or the pseudogene TRBV3-2) and TRBJ2-7; D possibly corresponds to TRBD1 (5 bases). The CDR3 contains 14 residues. Germline V lookup: CDR1 LGHDT, CDR2 YNNKEL (reference sequence). Trimming cost V 4 bases and J 2 bases, with 12 bases left between them. DNA of the CDR3: TGTGCCAGCAGCCCTCGGACACTAACCTACGAGCAGTACTTC. It is translated as CASSPRTLTYEQYF.

The V call is TRBV11-3, the J call TRBJ1-1; 8 positions agree with TRBD1. With 6 bases clipped from V and 6 bases from J, the junction kept 6 bases outside the gene matches. Germline CDR1 and CDR2: SGHNT and YENEEA. The CDR3 covers 13 residues. CDR3 in amino acids: CASSPGGSAEAFF. CDR3 sequence (DNA): TGTGCCAGCAGTCCAGGGGGCAGCGCTGAAGCTTTCTTT. Variable domain in full (rest from reference TRBV11-3 and TRBJ1-1): EAGVVQSPRYKIIEKKQPVAFWCNPISGHNTLYWYLQNLGQGPELLIRYENEEAVDDSQLPKDRFSAERLKGVDSTLKIQPAELGDSAVYLCASSPGGSAEAFFGQGTRLTVV.

J is TRBJ2-3 and V is TRBV4-2, with 9 bases identical to TRBD2. Germline-derived CDR1 and CDR2 are LGHNA and YNFKEQ. Losses at the gene ends were 1 base for V and 0 bases for J; bases not matched to a gene: 17. This CDR3 has 21 amino acids. In DNA form, the CDR3 reads TGTGCCAGCAGCCAAGTTCATCTAAGTCTGGCGGGAGGGGTTAGCACAGATACGCAGTATTTT. Protein product: CASSQVHLSLAGGVSTDTQYF.

The chain carries TRBV5-4 and TRBJ2-3, with D possibly matching TRBD2 (6 bases). The CDR3 length is 17 residues. The germline CDR1 and CDR2 sequences are SGHNT and YYREEE (reference sequence). Between the trimmed V and J ends, which lost 4 bases and 0 bases, there was a span of 18 bases. CDR3 loop: CASSRRRESTSTDTQYF. DNA of the CDR3: TGTGCCAGCAGCCGACGTCGGGAGAGCACTAGCACAGATACGCAGTATTTT.

The rearrangement joins TRBV5-1 to TRBJ2-1, with 12 bases aligning to TRBD1. Germline lookup yields CDR1 SGHRS and CDR2 YFSETQ. V was clipped by 4 bases and J by 4 bases; unmatched bases: 6. The CDR3 spans 16 residues. The CDR3 here is CASSQGQGARYNEQFF. As DNA, the CDR3 is TGCGCCAGCAGCCAGGGACAGGGGGCCAGGTACAATGAGCAGTTCTTC. The full variable domain, with the rest looked up from reference TRBV5-1 and TRBJ2-1, is KAGVTQTPRYLIKTRGQQVTLSCSPISGHRSVSWYQQTPGQGLQFLFEYFSETQRNKGNFPGRFSGRQFSNSRSEMNVSTLELGDSALYLCASSQGQGARYNEQFFGPGTRLTVL.

The chain recombines TRBV5-6 with TRBJ2-2; 11 bases are a match to TRBD2. Germline CDR1 is SGHDT and CDR2 is YYEEEE. This CDR3 has 16 amino acids. Trimming at V came to 2 bases and at J to 6 bases, leaving 6 bases not matched to a gene. The CDR3 DNA reads as TGTGCCAGCAGCTTTAGGACTAGCGGGCGGGCCGGGGAGCTGTTTTTT. Protein sequence: CASSFRTSGRAGELFF.

The genes are TRBV2 and TRBJ2-5; 9 bases align to TRBD2. J was trimmed by 1 base and V by 2 bases; bases with no gene match: 5. The CDR3 has 16 residues. Looked up from germline, CDR1 is SNHLY and CDR2 is FYNNEI. The CDR3 bases are TGTGCCAGCAGTGAAAATCCTAGCGGGACCCAAGAGACCCAGTACTTC. This codes for CASSENPSGTQETQYF.

Of note for this clone: Its ends do not fully match the called genes, so a read error is possible. This chain links TRBV6-5 with TRBJ1-2; D gene ambiguous. Germline V gene lookup returns CDR1 MNHEY and CDR2 SVGAGI. The CDR3 has 10 amino acids. CDR3: CASRGRVQNF. CDR3 coding DNA: TGTGCCAGCAGGGGGAGGGTCCAAAACTTC.

In DNA, the CDR3 is TGTGCCAGCAGCCACGCCCCGACACTTCAAGAGACCCAGTACTTC. This codes for CASSHAPTLQETQYF. This chain uses TRBV21-1 with TRBJ2-5; TRBD1, as called in the table, went unchecked against the DNA. TRBV21-1 is a known pseudogene. The CDR3 consists of 15 residues.

This clone occurred once. This may arise from a read error, as a much more abundant clone is one base away. The sample has other DNA sequences that encode this CDR3 too. This rearrangement joins TRBV18 to TRBJ2-7; 7 bases map to TRBD2. After removal of 3 bases from V and 3 bases from J, the junction contained 8 bases not matched to a gene. The CDR3 totals 15 residues. CDR1 and CDR2 from the germline V gene are KGHSH and LQKENI. CDR3 residues: CASSPSETSYYEQYF. As DNA, the CDR3 is TGTGCCAGCTCACCCTCCGAGACTAGCTACTACGAGCAGTACTTC.

Comment on this clone: The identical CDR3 is also encoded by other nucleotide sequences in the sample. The DNA for the CDR3 is TGTGCCAGCAGCCAAGTCCCTAGCTCCTACGAGCAGTACTTC. Residues: CASSQVPSSYEQYF. This chain links TRBV3-1 (or the pseudogene TRBV3-2) with TRBJ2-7; D not resolved. Germline-derived CDR1 and CDR2 are LGHDT and YNNKEL (reference sequence). Trimming removed 1 base from V and 0 bases from J, with 7 bases in between. The CDR3 is 14 amino acids.

In its sample, this clone was seen once. The V and J genes are TRBV9 and TRBJ1-2; D is uncertain. This CDR3 is 14 amino acids long. V dropped 3 bases and J dropped 5 bases, with 14 bases sitting between them. The germline gives CDR1 SGDLS, CDR2 YYNGEE. CDR3 in amino acids: CASSEGGGRYGYTF. The CDR3 nucleotides are TGTGCCAGCAGCGAGGGAGGTGGACGGTATGGCTACACCTTC.

The chain is built from TRBV4-2 and TRBJ2-5; perhaps TRBD2 as D (6 bases). Per the germline V gene, CDR1 is LGHNA and CDR2 is YNFKEQ. With 0 bases removed from V and 5 bases from J, the gap between germline ends came to 13 bases. The length of the CDR3 is 15 residues. CDR3 sequence reads: CASSQDGRGQETQYF. The DNA for the CDR3 is TGTGCCAGCAGCCAAGATGGGCGGGGCCAGGAGACCCAGTACTTC.

This chain links TRBV5-1 with TRBJ2-7; no definite D call. In germline, CDR1 is SGHRS, CDR2 YFSETQ. Trimming pared 0 bases from V and 5 bases from J, leaving 12 bases between. The CDR3 runs to 14 residues. CDR3 sequence: CASSLAVLADEQYF. The CDR3 coding sequence is TGCGCCAGCAGCTTGGCCGTATTAGCTGACGAGCAGTACTTC.

This sequence joins TRBV12-3 or TRBV12-4 and TRBJ1-5; D ambiguous. Trimming stripped 6 bases from V and 1 base from J, with 7 bases between. CDR3 length: 13 amino acids. CDR3 region: CASRGSSNQPQHF. In DNA, the CDR3 is TGTGCCAGCAGGGGTAGCAGCAATCAGCCCCAGCATTTT.

The V gene is TRBV5-1, the J gene TRBJ2-3; D is perhaps TRBD2 (6 bases). Germline V gives CDR1 SGHRS, CDR2 YFSETQ. Trimming took 3 bases from V and 5 from J, leaving 13 bases between them. The CDR3 sequence is 14 residues long. CDR3 DNA: TGCGCCAGCAGCTCGGGGGAGAGTCTAGATACGCAGTATTTT. Protein sequence: CASSSGESLDTQYF.

The V call is TRBV10-3, the J call TRBJ1-1; D possibly corresponds to TRBD1 (5 bases). The germline gives CDR1 ENHRY, CDR2 SYGVKD. The V gene lost 6 bases and the J gene lost 4 bases, with 27 bases spanning the gap. There are 18 residues in the CDR3. The CDR3 sequence: CAIRQAGTAGVWITEAFF. For the CDR3, the DNA is TGTGCCATCAGACAAGCCGGGACGGCGGGGGTTTGGATCACTGAAGCTTTCTTT.

The chain uses TRBV3-1 (or the pseudogene TRBV3-2) and TRBJ2-3; tentatively, D is TRBD2 (6 bases). The CDR3 extends over 15 amino acids. Between the trimmed V and J ends, which lost 4 bases and 1 base, there was a span of 12 bases. CDR1 LGHDT and CDR2 YNNKEL come from the germline V gene (reference sequence). The CDR3 here is CASSRGIWGTDTQYF. The CDR3, as DNA: TGTGCCAGCAGCCGCGGGATTTGGGGCACAGATACGCAGTATTTT.

CDR3 DNA: TGTGCCAGCAGTTACGTTAGCAGGGGCGACGAAAACTATGGCTACACCTTC. It specifies CASSYVSRGDENYGYTF. This chain joins TRBV6-2 or TRBV6-3 and TRBJ1-2, with D tentatively TRBD1 (6 bases). Germline lookup yields CDR1 MNHEY and CDR2 SVGEGT. This CDR3 spans 17 amino acids. Trimming left V 2 bases short and J 2 bases short, with 18 bases between.

This chain uses TRBV7-9 with TRBJ1-2; no firm D call. The length of the CDR3 is 14 residues. Per germline, CDR1 SEHNR and CDR2 FQNEAQ (reference sequence). The ends were cut back, 1 base at V and 4 bases at J, with 10 bases in the middle. CDR3 bases: TGTGCCAGCAGCTTAGATGCCAGGCCCTATGGCTACACCTTC. Protein: CASSLDARPYGYTF.

This chain uses TRBV29-1 with TRBJ2-1; 9 bases match TRBD1. Trimming at V came to 3 bases and at J to 5 bases, leaving 8 bases not matched to a gene. CDR1 and CDR2 from the germline V gene are SQVTM and ANQGSEA. The CDR3 totals 15 residues. The DNA for the CDR3 is TGCAGCGTTGACAGCCGGGACAGGGCCGACAATGAGCAGTTCTTC. Translation gives CSVDSRDRADNEQFF.

The chain links TRBV5-3 to TRBJ2-3; TRBD2 matches at 10 bases. TRBV5-3 is flagged as an ORF with uncertain function. V lost 0 bases, J lost 0 bases, and 10 bases stayed unmatched. This CDR3 has 19 amino acids. CDR3: CARSLVGGTSAFSTDTQYF. Written as DNA, the CDR3 is TGTGCCAGAAGCTTGGTCGGTGGGACTAGCGCTTTTAGCACAGATACGCAGTATTTT.

The rearrangement links TRBV15 to TRBJ2-3, with 15 positions matching TRBD2. CDR1 LNHNV and CDR2 YYDKDF come from the germline V gene (reference sequence). The CDR3 is 17 amino acids. The ends lost 1 base at V and 6 bases at J; junction bases unmatched: 5. CDR3 DNA: TGTGCCACCAGCAGAGGGGGGACTAGCGGGAGGAGGGATACGCAGTATTTT. It encodes CATSRGGTSGRRDTQYF.

The chain is built from TRBV2 and TRBJ1-2; tentative D call: TRBD1 (5 bases). CDR3 length: 12 amino acids. Per the germline V gene, CDR1 is SNHLY and CDR2 is FYNNEI. The V gene lost 10 bases and the J gene lost 8 bases, with 17 bases spanning the gap. The CDR3 DNA follows: TGTGCCACCCTTAGGGACTCCACGGGCTACACCTTC. It specifies CATLRDSTGYTF.